Below, 18 T cell receptor beta chains from the same sample are listed, as sequenced in a study of type 1 regulatory T cells. These receptors' targets are unknown. Each CDR3 protein gets one entry after TCRdb re-called the reads with MiXCR. This table holds about 68,000 distinct CDR3 sequences, 63% found once. Sequencing input: cultured T cells, either the whole culture or a sorted T cell fraction (not recorded which). Subset reported: Tr1-enriched cell product generated in vitro against host alloantigens. These receptors were taken from a human donor in good health.

This chain uses TRBV6-5 with TRBJ2-7; 7 positions match TRBD1. After removal of 7 bases from V and 3 bases from J, the junction contained 6 bases not matched to a gene. The CDR3 covers 13 residues. Germline V CDR1 and CDR2: MNHEY, SVGAGI. The CDR3 protein is CASKMTGFYEQYF. The DNA for the CDR3 is TGTGCCAGCAAAATGACAGGGTTCTACGAGCAGTACTTC.

The chain carries TRBV7-8 and TRBJ2-7; D ambiguous. The V end was cut by 1 base, the J end by 5 bases, with 6 bases between. This CDR3 spans 12 amino acids. The germline gives CDR1 SGHVS, CDR2 FQNEAQ. CDR3 nucleotides: TGTGCCAGCAGCTTAGTGCGAGACGAGCAGTACTTC. Residues: CASSLVRDEQYF.

This clonotype was seen only a few times. This chain links TRBV7-2 with TRBJ1-5; no firm D call. The V end was cut by 6 bases, the J end by 7 bases, with 13 bases between. The germline CDR1 and CDR2 sequences are SGHTA and FQGNSA. The CDR3 spans 13 residues. The DNA of the CDR3 is TGTGCCAGCAGTGGGGATTTGGAGCAGCCCCAGCATTTT. Protein: CASSGDLEQPQHF.

The V gene is TRBV29-1, the J gene TRBJ1-5; 8 bases line up with TRBD1. This CDR3 comprises 16 residues. Per germline, CDR1 SQVTM and CDR2 ANQGSEA. The V and J ends lost 6 bases and 2 bases, in that order; junction bases with no gene match: 12. The CDR3 DNA is TGCAGCGTCCTCGGGCAGGGGGCTGGCGGCAATCAGCCCCAGCATTTT. It is translated as CSVLGQGAGGNQPQHF.

The sample holds many counts of this clonotype. This chain connects TRBV18 to TRBJ2-7, with D possibly matching TRBD1 (6 bases). CDR3 length: 14 amino acids. Germline CDR1 and CDR2: KGHSH and LQKENI. V was pared by 3 bases and J by 0 bases, with 9 bases between. Here the CDR3 reads CASSPGTTSYEQYF. CDR3 nucleotide sequence: TGTGCCAGCTCACCTGGGACAACCTCCTACGAGCAGTACTTC.

This clonotype has just a few counts. The chain has TRBV2 and TRBJ2-3, with D tentatively TRBD2 (6 bases). The germline gives CDR1 SNHLY, CDR2 FYNNEI. The germline V and J ends were trimmed by 3 bases and 7 bases, with 14 bases remaining between them. The CDR3 has 14 residues. In DNA form, the CDR3 reads TGTGCCAGCAGTGAGGGGACTGGAGGAAATACGCAGTATTTT. Its protein product is CASSEGTGGNTQYF.

This sequence joins TRBV6-1 and TRBJ1-5; D unresolved. Trimming took off 11 bases at V and 1 base at J, with 12 bases between the two ends. The CDR3 consists of 13 residues. Germline V gene lookup returns CDR1 MNHNS and CDR2 SASEGT. The CDR3 here is CAATLASNQPQHF. The CDR3 DNA is TGTGCCGCGACTCTGGCGAGCAATCAGCCCCAGCATTTT.

The DNA for the CDR3 is TGTGCCTTTCCGGGACAGAGACAAGAGACCCAGTACTTC. It codes for CAFPGQRQETQYF. The rearrangement joins TRBV21-1 to TRBJ2-5; TRBD1, as called in the table, went unchecked against the DNA. TRBV21-1 is described as a pseudogene. This CDR3 comprises 13 residues.

The gene calls are TRBV20-1 and TRBJ2-3; possible D gene TRBD2, 7 bases. Deletions cut 5 bases from V and 7 bases from J, with 13 bases between. CDR3 length: 12 amino acids. The germline CDR1 and CDR2 sequences are DFQATT and SNEGSKA (reference sequence). CDR3: CSAPRGLNTQYF. The CDR3 bases are TGCAGTGCTCCGCGGGGGCTGAATACGCAGTATTTT.

The chain couples TRBV6-2 or TRBV6-3 to TRBJ2-1; 9 bases line up with TRBD2. CDR1 is MNHEY and CDR2 is SVGEGT in the germline V gene. V shed 6 bases and J 9 bases; nucleotides not matched to a gene: 15. This CDR3 contains 16 residues. The CDR3 protein is CASSPVGGRAGGEQFF. CDR3 sequence (DNA): TGTGCCAGCAGCCCCGTGGGCGGGAGGGCCGGTGGTGAGCAGTTCTTC.

Many counts were recorded for this clonotype. The chain combines TRBV7-2 with TRBJ2-7; D is possibly TRBD1 or TRBD2 (5 bases each). The germline V gene has CDR1 SGHTA and CDR2 FQGNSA. Trimming took off 6 bases at V and 4 bases at J, with 16 bases between the two ends. The CDR3 extends over 14 amino acids. Written as DNA, the CDR3 is TGTGCCAGCAGACCAACCCCCAGGGAGTACGAGCAGTACTTC. Protein sequence: CASRPTPREYEQYF.

V gene TRBV5-1 combines with J gene TRBJ2-3; the match to TRBD1 covers 8 bases. The V gene end was trimmed by 2 bases and the J gene end by 0 bases; junction bases not matched to a gene: 14. Germline V gives CDR1 SGHRS, CDR2 YFSETQ. The CDR3 runs to 19 residues. The CDR3 region has the DNA TGCGCCAGCAGCTTTCCAGGGGGCAGAGCGGCCACTAGCACAGATACGCAGTATTTT. This translates into CASSFPGGRAATSTDTQYF.

By frequency in the sample, this clonotype is medium-sized. V usage is TRBV28 and J usage is TRBJ2-2; 7 nucleotides line up with TRBD1. This CDR3 region has 15 residues. With 5 bases clipped from V and 0 bases from J, the junction kept 3 bases outside the gene matches. Germline V gene sequence: CDR1 MDHEN, CDR2 SYDVKM. CDR3 amino acids: CASSGQAANTGELFF. The CDR3 DNA reads as TGTGCCAGCAGTGGACAGGCCGCGAACACCGGGGAGCTGTTTTTT.

This chain connects TRBV6-5 to TRBJ2-1; tentatively, D is TRBD1 (6 bases). V lost 6 bases, J lost 4 bases, and 16 bases lay in between. CDR1 MNHEY and CDR2 SVGAGI come from the germline V gene. The CDR3 is made up of 15 amino acids. The chain's CDR3 is CASSTDRTSYNEQFF. As DNA, the CDR3 is TGTGCCAGCAGCACCGACAGGACCTCGTACAATGAGCAGTTCTTC.

There are a few counts of this clonotype. The V and J genes are TRBV7-2 and TRBJ2-1; possibly TRBD1 or TRBD2 for D (5 bases each). Per germline, CDR1 SGHTA and CDR2 FQGNSA. Deletions cut 4 bases from V and 7 bases from J, with 11 bases between. The CDR3 runs 13 residues. CDR3: CASSSSWGNEQFF. Written as DNA, the CDR3 is TGTGCCAGCAGCTCCAGCTGGGGGAATGAGCAGTTCTTC.

This clonotype showed up just a few times. The chain employs TRBV20-1 and TRBJ1-1; D is perhaps TRBD1 (5 bases). There are 13 residues in the CDR3. The V gene lost 3 bases and the J gene lost 0 bases, with 8 bases spanning the gap. Germline CDR1 and CDR2: DFQATT and SNEGSKA (reference sequence). The CDR3 loop is CSASQGMNTEAFF. CDR3 in DNA: TGCAGTGCTAGCCAGGGTATGAACACTGAAGCTTTCTTT.

There are a few counts of this clonotype. The chain is built from TRBV5-1 and TRBJ2-5; D is ambiguous. The V gene's germline CDR1 is SGHRS and CDR2 YFSETQ. This CDR3 has 15 residues. V lost 0 bases and J lost 5, with 14 bases in between. CDR3 sequence (DNA): TGCGCCAGCAGCTTGGCTCCACTGGAAGAGGAGACCCAGTACTTC. Protein sequence: CASSLAPLEEETQYF.

This chain joins TRBV4-1 and TRBJ2-7, with D unresolved. Germline assignment: CDR1 MGHRA and CDR2 YSYEKL. The CDR3 has 15 amino acids. Trimming shortened V by 1 base and J by 4 bases, and 14 bases separated the two germline ends. This CDR3 reads CASSQGPTTGYEQYF. The CDR3 DNA reads as TGCGCCAGCAGCCAAGGACCAACCACCGGGTACGAGCAGTACTTC.